The source of this T cell receptor beta chain is a study of early T cells in non-severe SARS-CoV-2 infection. TCRdb re-called the 5' RACE reads through MiXCR, storing one row per CDR3 protein. Of 55,000 to 70,000 distinct CDR3 sequences listed, roughly 4.8% are singletons. Germline CDR1 reads WSHSY; CDR2 reads SAAADI. V was clipped by 0 bases and J by 11 bases, with 10 bases between them. This CDR3 is 12 amino acids long. This clonotype has a handful of counts. This TCR was recovered from an adult who was a healthcare worker with PCR-confirmed SARS-CoV-2 infection or an uninfected control (not recorded which). The donor label of this sample is uncertain. J is TRBJ1-1 and V is TRBV10-2; no clear D gene. The specimen comprised whole blood, sampled at baseline. CDR3 DNA sequence: TGCGCCAGCAGTGAGTCGAGGGCGGGCGCTTTCTTT. It specifies CASSESRAGAFF.